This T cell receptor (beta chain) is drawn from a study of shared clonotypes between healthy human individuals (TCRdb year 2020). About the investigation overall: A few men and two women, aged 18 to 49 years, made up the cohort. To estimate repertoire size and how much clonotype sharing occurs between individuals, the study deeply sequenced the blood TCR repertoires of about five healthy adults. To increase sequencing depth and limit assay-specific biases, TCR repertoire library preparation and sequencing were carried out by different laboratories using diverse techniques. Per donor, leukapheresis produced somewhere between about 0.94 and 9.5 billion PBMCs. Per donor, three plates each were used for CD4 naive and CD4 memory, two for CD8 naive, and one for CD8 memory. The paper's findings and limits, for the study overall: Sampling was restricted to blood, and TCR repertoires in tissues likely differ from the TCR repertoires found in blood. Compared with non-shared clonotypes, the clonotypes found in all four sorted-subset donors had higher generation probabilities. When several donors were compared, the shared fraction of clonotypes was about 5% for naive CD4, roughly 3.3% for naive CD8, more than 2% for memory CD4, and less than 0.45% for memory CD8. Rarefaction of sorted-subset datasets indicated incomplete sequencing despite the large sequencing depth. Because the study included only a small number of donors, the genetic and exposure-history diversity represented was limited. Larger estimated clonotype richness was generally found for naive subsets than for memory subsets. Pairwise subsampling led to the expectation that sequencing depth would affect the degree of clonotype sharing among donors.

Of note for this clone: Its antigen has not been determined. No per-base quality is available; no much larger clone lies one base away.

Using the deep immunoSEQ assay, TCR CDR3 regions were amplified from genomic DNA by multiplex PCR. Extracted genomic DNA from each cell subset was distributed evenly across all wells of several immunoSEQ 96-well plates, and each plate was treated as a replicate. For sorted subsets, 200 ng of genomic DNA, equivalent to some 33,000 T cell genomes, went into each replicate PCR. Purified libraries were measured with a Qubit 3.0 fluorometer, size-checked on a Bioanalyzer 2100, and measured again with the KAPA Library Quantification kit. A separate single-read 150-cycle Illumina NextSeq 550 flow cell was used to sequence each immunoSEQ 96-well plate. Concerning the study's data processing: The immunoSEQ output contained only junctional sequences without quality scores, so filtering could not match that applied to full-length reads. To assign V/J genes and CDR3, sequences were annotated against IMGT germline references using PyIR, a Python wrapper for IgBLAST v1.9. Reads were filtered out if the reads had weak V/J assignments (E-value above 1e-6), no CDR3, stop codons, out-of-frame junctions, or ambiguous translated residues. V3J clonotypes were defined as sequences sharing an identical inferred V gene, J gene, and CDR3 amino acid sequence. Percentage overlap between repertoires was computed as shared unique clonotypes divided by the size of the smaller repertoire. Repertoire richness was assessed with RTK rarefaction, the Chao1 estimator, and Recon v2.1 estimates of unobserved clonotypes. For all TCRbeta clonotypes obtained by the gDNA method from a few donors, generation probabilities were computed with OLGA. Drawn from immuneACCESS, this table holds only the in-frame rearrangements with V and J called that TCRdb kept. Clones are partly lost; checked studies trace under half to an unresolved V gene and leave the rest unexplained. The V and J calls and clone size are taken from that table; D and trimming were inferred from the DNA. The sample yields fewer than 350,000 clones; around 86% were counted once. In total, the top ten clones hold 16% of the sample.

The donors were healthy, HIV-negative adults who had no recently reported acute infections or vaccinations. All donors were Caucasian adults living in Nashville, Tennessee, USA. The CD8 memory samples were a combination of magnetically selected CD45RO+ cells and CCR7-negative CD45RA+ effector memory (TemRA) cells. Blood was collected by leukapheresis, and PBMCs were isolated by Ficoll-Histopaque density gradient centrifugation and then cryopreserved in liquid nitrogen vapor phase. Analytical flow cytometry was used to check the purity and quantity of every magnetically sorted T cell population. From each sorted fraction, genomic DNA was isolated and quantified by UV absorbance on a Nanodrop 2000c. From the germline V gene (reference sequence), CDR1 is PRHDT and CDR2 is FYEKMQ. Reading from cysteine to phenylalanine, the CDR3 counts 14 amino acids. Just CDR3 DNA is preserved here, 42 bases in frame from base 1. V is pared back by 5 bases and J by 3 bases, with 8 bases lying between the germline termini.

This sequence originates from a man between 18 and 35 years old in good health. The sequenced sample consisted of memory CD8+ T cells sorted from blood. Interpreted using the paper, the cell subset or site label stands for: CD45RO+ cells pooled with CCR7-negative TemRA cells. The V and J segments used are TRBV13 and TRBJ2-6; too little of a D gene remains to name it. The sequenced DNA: TGTGCCAGCAGCCCGTCGGGTGGGGCCAACGTCCTGACTTTC. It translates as CASSPSGGANVLTF.